One sample yielded the 27 T cell receptor beta chains listed below, sequenced in a study of blood T cell repertoires in COVID-19. Sequencing was performed with immunoSEQ multiplex PCR; in TCRdb, only in-frame clones are kept and a portion is missing. The data contain about 130,000 clones, around 74% of them singletons. The material sequenced was peripheral blood. All receptors derive from a man older than 75 with COVID-19, enrolled during active disease.

The J gene is TRBJ2-7, the V gene TRBV6-6; 11 nucleotides agree with TRBD1. The length of the CDR3 is 14 residues. The germline CDR1 and CDR2 sequences are MNHNY and SVGAGI (reference sequence). V gave up 4 bases and J gave up 7 bases; unmatched junction bases: 6. Here the CDR3 DNA reads TGTGCCAGCAGTTTAGGACAGGGGGCAGGTGAGCAGTACTTC. Residues: CASSLGQGAGEQYF.

V usage is TRBV18 and J usage is TRBJ2-7, with TRBD1 as a possible D gene (5 bases). In germline, CDR1 is KGHSH, CDR2 LQKENI. The CDR3 runs to 14 residues. V lost 3 bases, J lost 6 bases, and 15 bases lay in between. CDR3 region: CASSPSRRVSEQYF. DNA of the CDR3: TGTGCCAGCTCACCTTCGCGCAGGGTCAGCGAGCAGTACTTC.

This clone came up once. The chain joins TRBV28 to TRBJ1-1, with 8 bases fitting TRBD1. This CDR3 spans 18 amino acids. The V and J ends lost 1 base and 5 bases, in that order; junction bases with no gene match: 15. Germline-derived CDR1 and CDR2 are MDHEN and SYDVKM. The CDR3 here is CASSLSGGRQWLGTEAFF. The CDR3, as DNA: TGTGCCAGCAGTTTATCAGGGGGCAGGCAGTGGCTCGGGACTGAAGCTTTCTTT. Full variable domain (remainder filled in from reference TRBV28 and TRBJ1-1): DVKVTQSSRYLVKRTGEKVFLECVQDMDHENMFWYRQDPGLGLRLIYFSYDVKMKEKGDIPEGYSVSREKKERFSLILESASTNQTSMYLCASSLSGGRQWLGTEAFFGQGTRLTVV.

This clone occurred once. This chain links TRBV13 with TRBJ2-7; 10 bases are shared with TRBD2. CDR3 size: 15 residues. Looked up from germline, CDR1 is PRHDT and CDR2 is FYEKMQ (reference sequence). J was trimmed by 3 bases and V by 5 bases; bases with no gene match: 7. The CDR3 DNA reads as TGTGCCAGCAGCGCATTAGCGGGAGGCCTCTACGAGCAGTACTTC. Translating it yields CASSALAGGLYEQYF.

This chain links TRBV9 with TRBJ2-1, with TRBD2 identical over 7 bases. There are 17 residues in the CDR3. V was clipped by 0 bases and J by 0 bases; unmatched bases: 6. In germline, CDR1 is SGDLS, CDR2 YYNGEE. For the CDR3, the DNA is TGTGCCAGCAGCGTAGCGGGAGGCTCCTTCTCCTACAATGAGCAGTTCTTC. It yields the protein CASSVAGGSFSYNEQFF.

The genes are TRBV6-2 or TRBV6-3 and TRBJ2-6, with TRBD1 identical over 8 bases. V was clipped by 4 bases and J by 4 bases; unmatched bases: 3. The CDR3 totals 15 residues. CDR1 and CDR2 (germline): MNHEY, SVGEGT. The CDR3 DNA reads as TGTGCCAGCAGTTCCAGGGGGCAAGGGGCCAACGTCCTGACTTTC. Translated, it gives CASSSRGQGANVLTF.

This chain links TRBV19 with TRBJ2-1, with TRBD2 identical over 12 bases. CDR1 LNHDA and CDR2 SQIVND come from the germline V gene (reference sequence). The CDR3 sequence is 16 residues long. Trimming took 5 bases from V and 2 from J; bases not matched to a gene: 4. The CDR3 sequence is CASSLLAGGTYNEQFF. In DNA, the CDR3 is TGTGCCAGTAGTCTCCTAGCGGGGGGGACCTACAATGAGCAGTTCTTC.

The count of this clone is one. The chain combines TRBV7-2 with TRBJ2-2; 8 positions agree with TRBD2. J was trimmed by 5 bases and V by 4 bases; bases with no gene match: 9. Germline-derived CDR1 and CDR2 are SGHTA and FQGNSA. This CDR3 has 16 residues. The CDR3 nucleotides are TGTGCCAGCAGCTCCACTAGCGGAGCGGTTACCGGGGAGCTGTTTTTT. Its translation is CASSSTSGAVTGELFF.

The chain carries TRBV6-6 and TRBJ2-5, with a tentative D call TRBD2 (7 bases). CDR3 length equals 14 residues. With 7 bases removed from V and 1 base from J, the gap between germline ends came to 13 bases. Germline loops: CDR1 MNHNY, CDR2 SVGAGI (reference sequence). In nucleotides, the CDR3 is TGTGCCAGCACCTACGCGGGGGCCCAAGAGACCCAGTACTTC. Its translation: CASTYAGAQETQYF.

The chain combines TRBV28 with TRBJ1-4; D remains ambiguous. Germline V CDR1 and CDR2: MDHEN, SYDVKM. The CDR3 runs 12 residues. Trimming stripped 6 bases from V and 3 bases from J, with 5 bases between. CDR3 loop: CASRGPNEKLFF. The CDR3 DNA is TGTGCCAGCAGGGGCCCTAATGAAAAACTGTTTTTT.

This clone was found many times. This chain joins TRBV19 and TRBJ1-3, with D tentatively TRBD1 (5 bases). Trimming pared 10 bases from V and 2 bases from J, leaving 12 bases between. Per germline, CDR1 LNHDA and CDR2 SQIVND (reference sequence). CDR3 length: 13 residues. DNA of the CDR3: TGTGCCACGGCTAGACAGCCTGGAAACACCATATATTTT. This codes for CATARQPGNTIYF.

J is TRBJ2-7 and V is TRBV6-5; 11 bases match TRBD1. The length of the CDR3 is 16 residues. The V gene's germline CDR1 is MNHEY and CDR2 SVGAGI. Germline trimming cut 4 bases from V and 4 bases from J; bases unmatched to any gene: 9. The CDR3 is CASSSPYGTGGYEQYF. CDR3 nucleotides: TGTGCCAGCAGTTCCCCCTACGGGACAGGGGGATACGAGCAGTACTTC.

V usage is TRBV2 and J usage is TRBJ1-6; D remains unclear. The germline V gene has CDR1 SNHLY and CDR2 FYNNEI. Trimming took off 0 bases at V and 7 bases at J, with 10 bases between the two ends. The CDR3 is 15 residues long. This CDR3 reads CASSEAWGGNSPLHF. The CDR3 DNA reads TGTGCCAGCAGTGAAGCATGGGGAGGGAATTCACCCCTCCACTTT. Based on the CDR3 plus reference TRBV2 and TRBJ1-6, the full variable domain is EPEVTQTPSHQVTQMGQEVILRCVPISNHLYFYWYRQILGQKVEFLVSFYNNEISEKSEIFDDQFSVERPDGSNFTLKIRSTKLEDSAMYFCASSEAWGGNSPLHFGNGTRLTVT.

The chain combines TRBV7-9 with TRBJ2-7, with 7 bases identical to TRBD1. Germline CDR1 is SEHNR and CDR2 is FQNEAQ (reference sequence). The V and J ends lost 0 bases and 12 bases, in that order; junction bases with no gene match: 8. The CDR3 is 13 residues long. DNA of the CDR3: TGTGCCAGCAGCTTAGCCCCCGACAGGGTTATGTACTTC. Its protein is CASSLAPDRVMYF.

V is TRBV10-3 and J is TRBJ2-1, with 9 bases lining up with TRBD2. Germline V gene data show CDR1 as ENHRY and CDR2 as SYGVKD. The V segment lost 8 bases and the J segment 7 bases; nucleotides outside the gene matches: 9. The CDR3 contains 14 residues. CDR3 DNA sequence: TGTGCCATCGAATCGCGGGAGGGGGGGAATGAGCAGTTCTTC. Protein product: CAIESREGGNEQFF.

The chain couples TRBV28 to TRBJ1-1; D is possibly TRBD1 (5 bases). Germline V gene sequence: CDR1 MDHEN, CDR2 SYDVKM. The CDR3 spans 14 residues. Trimming took off 8 bases at V and 2 bases at J, with 15 bases between the two ends. DNA of the CDR3: TGTGCCAGCCAAAGATGGGGGGACAACACTGAAGCTTTCTTT. This codes for CASQRWGDNTEAFF.

The J gene is TRBJ1-6, the V gene TRBV28; 8 bases match TRBD1. The trim removed 6 bases at V and 10 bases at J, leaving 2 bases unmatched. The CDR3 extends over 12 amino acids. Germline loops: CDR1 MDHEN, CDR2 SYDVKM. Here the CDR3 DNA reads TGTGCCAGCAGACAGGGGGACTCACCCCTCCACTTT. This codes for CASRQGDSPLHF.

The chain employs TRBV10-3 and TRBJ1-3; 7 nucleotides line up with TRBD1. The J segment lost 4 bases and the V segment lost 1 base, leaving 4 bases of the junction unmatched. The V gene's germline CDR1 is ENHRY and CDR2 SYGVKD. There are 15 residues in the CDR3. In nucleotides, the CDR3 is TGTGCCATCAGTGAGTACGGACAGGTCGGAAACACCATATATTTT. Translation gives CAISEYGQVGNTIYF.

Comment on this clone: Relative to the germline gene, one junction end is altered; a read error may explain this. The CDR3 region has the DNA TGTGCCAGCAGCTTATCGCGGGTAGGGAACTCTGAAGCTTTCTTT. The encoded protein is CASSLSRVGNSEAFF. The V gene is TRBV7-9, the J gene TRBJ1-1; D is undetermined. Germline CDR1 reads SEHNR; CDR2 reads FQNEAQ (reference sequence). CDR3 size: 15 residues.

The genes are TRBV3-1 (or the pseudogene TRBV3-2) and TRBJ2-7; 10 bases are a match to TRBD1. The CDR3 is made up of 15 amino acids. The germline V gene has CDR1 LGHDT and CDR2 YNNKEL (reference sequence). The J segment lost 4 bases and the V segment lost 2 bases, leaving 5 bases of the junction unmatched. The CDR3 DNA follows: TGTGCCAGCAGCCAACCTACGGACAGGGGGTACGAGCAGTACTTC. Translating it yields CASSQPTDRGYEQYF.

This clone was seen more than once but under ten times. The chain employs TRBV7-3 and TRBJ1-6; 10 bases line up with TRBD1. Germline V lookup: CDR1 SGHTA, CDR2 FQGTGA. The CDR3 length is 14 residues. V shed 5 bases, J shed 7 bases, and the junction held 2 bases outside the gene matches. The CDR3 DNA sequence: TGTGCCAGCAGCAGACAGGGGGCGAATTCACCCCTCCACTTT. Its translation: CASSRQGANSPLHF. Full variable domain (remainder filled in from reference TRBV7-3 and TRBJ1-6): GAGVSQTPSNKVTEKGKYVELRCDPISGHTALYWYRQSLGQGPEFLIYFQGTGAADDSGLPNDRFFAVRPEGSVSTLKIQRTERGDSAVYLCASSRQGANSPLHFGNGTRLTVT.

This clone was counted a single time. This rearrangement joins TRBV5-1 to TRBJ2-1, with 9 nucleotides matching TRBD1. Trimming at V came to 4 bases and at J to 3 bases, leaving 5 bases not matched to a gene. The CDR3 runs 15 residues. Germline V gene lookup returns CDR1 SGHRS and CDR2 YFSETQ. CDR3 sequence: CASSLTGGDYNEQFF. Here the CDR3 DNA reads TGCGCCAGCAGCCTGACAGGGGGAGACTACAATGAGCAGTTCTTC. The full variable domain, rest sourced from reference TRBV5-1 and TRBJ2-1, is KAGVTQTPRYLIKTRGQQVTLSCSPISGHRSVSWYQQTPGQGLQFLFEYFSETQRNKGNFPGRFSGRQFSNSRSEMNVSTLELGDSALYLCASSLTGGDYNEQFFGPGTRLTVL.

The chain carries TRBV5-6 and TRBJ2-2; D is undetermined. Germline-derived CDR1 and CDR2 are SGHDT and YYEEEE. V lost 3 bases and J 0 bases, leaving 15 bases between the germline ends. CDR3 length equals 17 residues. The CDR3 coding sequence is TGTGCCAGCAGCTCCCTAGAGATTAACGCGAACACCGGGGAGCTGTTTTTT. It specifies CASSSLEINANTGELFF.

This clone was seen only once. The genes are TRBV9 and TRBJ2-1, with TRBD2 matching 9 bases. The CDR3 contains 16 residues. Losses at the gene ends were 0 bases for V and 6 bases for J; bases not matched to a gene: 7. The germline gives CDR1 SGDLS, CDR2 YYNGEE. DNA of the CDR3: TGTGCCAGCAGCGTAGCGGTGACTAGCGGCTTCAATGAGCAGTTCTTC. It encodes CASSVAVTSGFNEQFF.

This sequence joins TRBV5-1 and TRBJ1-2, with 9 bases that match TRBD1. The CDR3 is made up of 15 amino acids. CDR1 is SGHRS, CDR2 YFSETQ, per germline. V dropped 4 bases and J dropped 6; count of bases not matched to a gene: 10. CDR3 protein: CASSVQGATKDGYTF. DNA for the CDR3: TGCGCCAGCAGCGTACAGGGGGCGACTAAGGATGGCTACACCTTC.

The rearrangement links TRBV5-1 to TRBJ2-2; TRBD2 aligns across 7 bases. The CDR3 has 18 amino acids. The germline V gene has CDR1 SGHRS and CDR2 YFSETQ. V lost 0 bases and J lost 3; bases outside the gene matches: 11. The CDR3 sequence is CASSLVAGEGRYTGELFF. The CDR3 DNA reads as TGCGCCAGCAGCTTGGTTGCGGGAGAAGGGAGGTACACCGGGGAGCTGTTTTTT.

This clone was counted a few times. J is TRBJ2-5 and V is TRBV2; the D is unclear. Trimming removed 2 bases from V and 1 base from J, with 5 bases in between. The CDR3 length is 13 residues. Germline loops: CDR1 SNHLY, CDR2 FYNNEI. This CDR3 is CASSEYSQETQYF. The DNA of the CDR3 is TGTGCCAGCAGTGAATACAGCCAAGAGACCCAGTACTTC.